Presented here are 9 T cell receptor beta chains from one specimen sequenced in a study of blood T cell repertoires in COVID-19. The table came from immunoSEQ multiplex PCR; TCRdb's copy has only in-frame clones and leaves some out. The profile shows a few hundred thousand clones, approximately 88% of them singletons. Sequencing was carried out using PBMCs or T cells enriched from blood (not recorded which). These receptors all come from a woman aged 18-29 years who had recovered from COVID-19.

This CDR3 reads CASVVRGSGNQPQHF. CDR3 nucleotides: TGTGCCAGCGTCGTTCGAGGATCAGGCAATCAGCCCCAGCATTTT. This chain connects TRBV28 to TRBJ1-5; unclear D gene. Germline CDR1 is MDHEN and CDR2 is SYDVKM. This CDR3 spans 15 amino acids. With 8 bases removed from V and 2 bases from J, the gap between germline ends came to 16 bases.

This chain uses TRBV7-2 with TRBJ1-4; 10 positions agree with TRBD1. Per germline, CDR1 SGHTA and CDR2 FQGNSA. With 0 bases clipped from V and 2 bases from J, the junction kept 12 bases outside the gene matches. The CDR3 spans 20 residues. The CDR3 region is CASSLARFRDRGPTNEKLFF. The CDR3 bases are TGTGCCAGCAGCTTAGCCCGATTTCGGGACAGGGGACCTACTAATGAAAAACTGTTTTTT.

This clone was picked up a small number of times. CDR3 DNA sequence: TGTGCCAGCAGACCTAGCGGGAGTGCCTACGAGCAGTACTTC. Its protein product is CASRPSGSAYEQYF. V usage is TRBV27 and J usage is TRBJ2-7; 10 positions match TRBD2. Germline trimming cut 6 bases from V and 2 bases from J; bases unmatched to any gene: 4. This CDR3 has 14 amino acids. Germline V gene sequence: CDR1 MNHEY, CDR2 SMNVEV (reference sequence).

This chain links TRBV3-1 (or the pseudogene TRBV3-2) with TRBJ2-2; 7 positions match TRBD1. CDR3 length equals 14 residues. V lost 6 bases, J lost 1 base, and 2 bases stayed unmatched. Per germline, CDR1 LGHDT and CDR2 YNNKEL (reference sequence). CDR3 sequence: CASRGQRNTGELFF. CDR3 nucleotide sequence: TGTGCCAGCAGGGGACAGCGGAACACCGGGGAGCTGTTTTTT.

The rearrangement links TRBV5-1 to TRBJ2-3, with 8 bases identical to TRBD2. V lost 7 bases, J lost 6 bases, and 10 bases stayed unmatched. CDR1 is SGHRS and CDR2 is YFSETQ in the germline V gene. The CDR3 has 14 amino acids. This CDR3 reads CASFLRRGEDTQYF. The CDR3 DNA is TGCGCCAGCTTCCTACGGCGGGGGGAGGATACGCAGTATTTT.

V gene TRBV7-2 combines with J gene TRBJ2-1; D is possibly TRBD2 (5 bases). The CDR3 length is 14 residues. With 3 bases removed from V and 4 bases from J, the gap between germline ends came to 10 bases. Germline V CDR1 and CDR2: SGHTA, FQGNSA. This CDR3 is CASSFLGGYNEQFF. CDR3 bases: TGTGCCAGCAGCTTCCTCGGCGGGTACAATGAGCAGTTCTTC.

V is TRBV28 and J is TRBJ1-1; 9 positions match TRBD1. Germline CDR1 reads MDHEN; CDR2 reads SYDVKM. This CDR3 is built from 17 residues. The trim removed 4 bases at V and 1 base at J, leaving 10 bases unmatched. CDR3: CASSSPAEQGANTEAFF. The DNA of the CDR3 is TGTGCCAGCAGTTCCCCCGCCGAACAGGGGGCGAACACTGAAGCTTTCTTT.

This clone has just one count. The CDR3 region has the DNA TGTGCCAGCAGAAACGGAGGGCCGGCGGACAATGAGCAGTTCTTC. Translated, it gives CASRNGGPADNEQFF. The J gene is TRBJ2-1, the V gene TRBV28, with D possibly TRBD2 on 6 matching bases. Germline loops: CDR1 MDHEN, CDR2 SYDVKM. Trimming shortened V by 6 bases and J by 5 bases, and 17 bases separated the two germline ends. There are 15 residues in the CDR3. Looking up the rest from reference TRBV28 and TRBJ2-1 gives the full variable domain: DVKVTQSSRYLVKRTGEKVFLECVQDMDHENMFWYRQDPGLGLRLIYFSYDVKMKEKGDIPEGYSVSREKKERFSLILESASTNQTSMYLCASRNGGPADNEQFFGPGTRLTVL.

The chain uses TRBV7-9 and TRBJ2-2; 10 bases fit TRBD1. Per germline, CDR1 SEHNR and CDR2 FQNEAQ (reference sequence). V was clipped by 5 bases and J by 6 bases; unmatched bases: 6. The CDR3 loop spans 15 amino acids. The CDR3 DNA reads as TGTGCCAGCAGCCCAAGGACAGGGGGATCCGGGGAGCTGTTTTTT. Translating it yields CASSPRTGGSGELFF.